The next 14 T cell receptor beta chains were all read from a single sample in a study of cytomegalovirus exposure and HLA in healthy donors. Primers: 60 Vbeta forward and 13 Jbeta reverse. Measured with immunoSEQ multiplex PCR; TCRdb has only the in-frame clones, and not every one. The top ten hold less than 12% of the sample, which has about 120,000 clones, roughly 63% seen once. Material for sequencing was PBMCs. These receptors were collected from a man between 35 and 55 years old in good health and CMV-seropositive.

CDR3 residues: CASRTGQGSGNTIYF. The CDR3 DNA reads TGTGCCAGCAGGACGGGACAGGGCTCTGGAAACACCATATATTTT. The V gene is TRBV6-1, the J gene TRBJ1-3, with 9 nucleotides matching TRBD1. The germline V gene encodes CDR1 MNHNS and CDR2 SASEGT. This CDR3 region has 15 residues. V was pared by 6 bases and J by 0 bases, with 3 bases of the junction left unmatched.

This clone was seen a few times. This rearrangement joins TRBV5-6 to TRBJ2-6; D not certain. Germline V lookup: CDR1 SGHDT, CDR2 YYEEEE. Trimming took off 0 bases at V and 0 bases at J, with 7 bases between the two ends. The CDR3 consists of 16 residues. The CDR3: CASSLELASGANVLTF. Written as DNA, the CDR3 is TGTGCCAGCAGCTTGGAGTTGGCCTCTGGGGCCAACGTCCTGACTTTC.

The chain joins TRBV28 to TRBJ2-3, with a tentative D call TRBD1 (5 bases). Trimming left V 5 bases short and J 0 bases short, with 9 bases between. Germline assignment: CDR1 MDHEN and CDR2 SYDVKM. The CDR3 has 14 residues. This chain's CDR3 is CASSGDRSTDTQYF. The CDR3 DNA is TGTGCCAGCAGTGGAGACAGAAGCACAGATACGCAGTATTTT.

This clone was found once. This rearrangement joins TRBV6-5 to TRBJ1-1, with a tentative D call TRBD1 (6 bases). CDR1 is MNHEY, CDR2 SVGAGI, per germline. V lost 7 bases and J lost 1, with 16 bases in between. The CDR3 covers 15 residues. The CDR3 DNA is TGTGCCAGCACCCTCAACGGGGGGCAGAACACTGAAGCTTTCTTT. Protein: CASTLNGGQNTEAFF.

This clone was seen only a few times. The gene calls are TRBV30 and TRBJ1-1; tentatively, D is TRBD1 (5 bases). This CDR3 has 15 amino acids. CDR1 and CDR2 (germline): GTSNPN, SVGIG (reference sequence). Trimming removed 0 bases at V and 4 bases at J, with 15 bases between. The CDR3 loop is CAWSVPRGRGTEAFF. CDR3 nucleotide sequence: TGTGCCTGGAGTGTACCAAGGGGTAGGGGCACTGAAGCTTTCTTT.

The chain is built from TRBV6-1 and TRBJ1-4; D perhaps matches TRBD1 (6 bases). Per germline, CDR1 MNHNS and CDR2 SASEGT. V was cut by 2 bases and J by 7 bases, with 11 bases left in between. This CDR3 is 14 amino acids long. In DNA form, the CDR3 reads TGTGCCAGCAGTGAATTAGGACAGCTTGAAAAACTGTTTTTT. This gives the protein CASSELGQLEKLFF.

In this sample, this clone turned up a few times. The CDR3 spells CATSSRSGRTANYGYTF. CDR3 nucleotides: TGTGCCACCAGCTCACGGTCGGGCAGGACAGCTAACTATGGCTACACCTTC. The chain recombines TRBV15 with TRBJ1-2; weak D call: TRBD1 (6 bases). Germline V gives CDR1 LNHNV, CDR2 YYDKDF (reference sequence). CDR3 length equals 17 residues. V lost 5 bases to trimming and J lost 0 bases, with 19 bases between them.

This clone was counted only a few times. J is TRBJ2-1 and V is TRBV6-6; possible D gene TRBD2, 6 bases. Germline V gives CDR1 MNHNY, CDR2 SVGAGI (reference sequence). CDR3 size: 16 residues. V lost 2 bases, J lost 1 base, and 12 bases lay in between. The CDR3, as DNA: TGTGCCAGCAGTTACGTCGTTAGCGGATCCTACAATGAGCAGTTCTTC. Translating it yields CASSYVVSGSYNEQFF.

This clone was seen just once. The chain carries TRBV19 and TRBJ2-2; 8 nucleotides line up with TRBD1. CDR1 is LNHDA, CDR2 SQIVND, per germline (reference sequence). V lost 3 bases, J lost 1 base, and 7 bases stayed unmatched. This CDR3 is 17 amino acids long. CDR3 residues: CASSIKIGTGNTGELFF. In nucleotides, the CDR3 is TGTGCCAGTAGTATTAAAATAGGGACAGGGAACACCGGGGAGCTGTTTTTT. The whole variable domain, remainder taken from reference TRBV19 and TRBJ2-2, is DGGITQSPKYLFRKEGQNVTLSCEQNLNHDAMYWYRQDPGQGLRLIYYSQIVNDFQKGDIAEGYSVSREKKESFPLTVTSAQKNPTAFYLCASSIKIGTGNTGELFFGEGSRLTVL.

The V call is TRBV4-3, the J call TRBJ2-2, with a tentative D call TRBD1 (6 bases). Germline CDR1 reads LGHNA; CDR2 reads YSLEER. This CDR3 has 16 amino acids. Trimming removed 0 bases at V and 0 bases at J, with 8 bases between. The CDR3 protein is CASSQEQGTNTGELFF. In DNA form, the CDR3 reads TGCGCCAGCAGCCAAGAGCAGGGGACGAACACCGGGGAGCTGTTTTTT.

Points on this clone: It is likely a read error, because the conserved phenylalanine at the end of the CDR3 is missing. The chain employs TRBV5-4 and TRBJ2-7; the D gene is possibly TRBD2 (7 bases). Germline V gene data show CDR1 as SGHNT and CDR2 as YYREEE (reference sequence). This CDR3 region has 13 residues. V gave up 2 bases and J gave up 6 bases, with 12 bases separating them. CDR3 residues: CASSFGGAGEQYL. The CDR3 DNA is TGTGCCAGCAGCTTTGGGGGGGCCGGCGAGCAGTACCTC.

The J gene is TRBJ2-7, the V gene TRBV5-1; possibly TRBD2 for D (6 bases). V was shortened by 4 bases and J by 4 bases, with 18 bases between the two germline ends. Per the germline V gene, CDR1 is SGHRS and CDR2 is YFSETQ. This CDR3 has 15 residues. The CDR3 sequence is CASSPRAGGAYEQYF. The CDR3 nucleotides are TGCGCCAGCAGCCCCCGAGCAGGAGGGGCATACGAGCAGTACTTC.

The chain is built from TRBV5-4 and TRBJ2-3, with a tentative D call TRBD2 (5 bases). CDR3 length equals 14 residues. Germline V gives CDR1 SGHNT, CDR2 YYREEE (reference sequence). The germline V and J ends were trimmed by 9 bases and 0 bases, with 14 bases remaining between them. CDR3 DNA: TGTGCCACCGGGGAGAGGCGGAGCACAGATACGCAGTATTTT. It yields the protein CATGERRSTDTQYF.

J is TRBJ1-5 and V is TRBV28; unclear D gene. CDR3 length equals 13 residues. In germline, CDR1 is MDHEN, CDR2 SYDVKM. The germline V and J ends were trimmed by 4 bases and 5 bases, with 9 bases remaining between them. CDR3 DNA: TGTGCCAGCAGTTCGATCAGTGATCAGCCCCAGCATTTT. Protein: CASSSISDQPQHF.